This T cell receptor (beta chain) was observed in a study of long-term antiretroviral therapy in people with HIV. Germline V gives CDR1 LGHNA, CDR2 YSLEER. The CDR3 runs to 15 residues. J gave up 3 bases and V 4 bases, and 5 bases lay outside the gene matches. At survey level, the immunoSEQ assay was run in its v3.0 version. Clones were read by immunoSEQ multiplex PCR, and TCRdb kept only the in-frame ones, dropping some. The sample lists fewer than 45,000 clones, approximately 80% occurring once. V is TRBV4-3 and J is TRBJ2-7; 11 nucleotides line up with TRBD2. The source is a man under 40 with HIV. The sample was unsorted PBMCs, taken 3.4 years after starting antiretroviral therapy. This chain's CDR3 is CASSRLAGGGYEQYF. The CDR3 DNA is TGCGCCAGCAGCCGGTTAGCGGGAGGGGGCTACGAGCAGTACTTC.